The entry below describes one T cell receptor beta chain. The sample originates from a study of blood T cell repertoires in COVID-19. Study details: Specimens from acute and convalescent COVID-19 originated in the United States, Italy and Spain. Sources were T cells, B-cell-depleted T cells, or PBMCs; the material itself was cDNA or gDNA.

Germline assignment: CDR1 KGHDR and CDR2 SFDVKD. V was pared by 7 bases and J by 5 bases, with 10 bases between. The CDR3 extends over 13 amino acids. Original methodology: Amplification of reference gene primers was used by the study to estimate nucleated cell counts. Clones were read by immunoSEQ multiplex PCR, and TCRdb kept only the in-frame ones, dropping some. V and J calls and clone size are given by that table; D and trimming were obtained from the DNA. The data show about 76,000 clones, roughly 79% seen once. This TCR came from a man between 65 and 85 years old with acute or convalescent COVID-19. The V and J genes are TRBV24-1 and TRBJ2-2; TRBD2 might be the D (6 bases). The sequenced sample consisted of peripheral blood. This chain's CDR3 is CATSGSFTGELFF. The CDR3 DNA follows: TGTGCCACCAGCGGGAGTTTTACCGGGGAGCTGTTTTTT.